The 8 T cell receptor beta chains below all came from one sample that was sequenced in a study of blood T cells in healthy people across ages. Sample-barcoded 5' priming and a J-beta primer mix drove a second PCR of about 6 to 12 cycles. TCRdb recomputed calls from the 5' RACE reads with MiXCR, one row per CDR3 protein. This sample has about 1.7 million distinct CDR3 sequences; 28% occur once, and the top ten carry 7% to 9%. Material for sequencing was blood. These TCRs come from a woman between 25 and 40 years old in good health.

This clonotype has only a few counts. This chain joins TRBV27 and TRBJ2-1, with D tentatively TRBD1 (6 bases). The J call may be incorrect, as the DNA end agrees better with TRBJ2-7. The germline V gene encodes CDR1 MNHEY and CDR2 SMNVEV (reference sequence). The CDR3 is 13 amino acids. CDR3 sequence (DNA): TGTGCCACCTCCGGGACACTATATTCCGAGCAGTACTTC. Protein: CATSGTLYSEQYF.

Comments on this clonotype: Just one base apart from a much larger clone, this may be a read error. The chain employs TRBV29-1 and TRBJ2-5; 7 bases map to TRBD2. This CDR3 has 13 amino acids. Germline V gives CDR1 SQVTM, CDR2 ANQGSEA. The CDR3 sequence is CSVESLLRETRYF. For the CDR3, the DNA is TGCAGCGTTGAGTCTCTTTTGCGGGAGACCCGGTACTTC.

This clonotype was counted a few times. The CDR3 sequence: CAWSGTDNQPQHF. The CDR3 DNA reads TGTGCCTGGTCGGGGACGGATAATCAGCCCCAGCATTTT. V gene TRBV30 combines with J gene TRBJ1-5; D is possibly TRBD1 (5 bases). CDR3 length: 13 residues. Trimming shortened V by 5 bases and J by 4 bases, and 12 bases separated the two germline ends. CDR1 is GTSNPN, CDR2 SVGIG, per germline (reference sequence).

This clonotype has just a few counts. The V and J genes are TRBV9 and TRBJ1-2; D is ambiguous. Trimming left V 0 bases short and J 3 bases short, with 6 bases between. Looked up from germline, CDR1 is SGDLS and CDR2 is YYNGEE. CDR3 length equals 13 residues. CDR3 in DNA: TGTGCCAGCAGCGTAGAGGACGACTATGGCTACACCTTC. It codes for CASSVEDDYGYTF.

The CDR3, as DNA: TGCAGTGCTAGAGATGATTACATTCAGTACTTC. This codes for CSARDDYIQYF. The chain has TRBV20-1 and TRBJ2-4; D call uncertain. CDR1 is DFQATT and CDR2 is SNEGSKA in the germline V gene (reference sequence). The CDR3 contains 11 residues. Deletions cut 0 bases from V and 8 bases from J, with 5 bases between.

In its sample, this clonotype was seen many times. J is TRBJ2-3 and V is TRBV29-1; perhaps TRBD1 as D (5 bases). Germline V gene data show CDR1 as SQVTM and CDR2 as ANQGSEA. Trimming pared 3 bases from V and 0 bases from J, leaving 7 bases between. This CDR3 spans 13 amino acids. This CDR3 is CSVEGRSTDTQYF. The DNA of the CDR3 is TGCAGCGTTGAGGGGCGCAGCACAGATACGCAGTATTTT.

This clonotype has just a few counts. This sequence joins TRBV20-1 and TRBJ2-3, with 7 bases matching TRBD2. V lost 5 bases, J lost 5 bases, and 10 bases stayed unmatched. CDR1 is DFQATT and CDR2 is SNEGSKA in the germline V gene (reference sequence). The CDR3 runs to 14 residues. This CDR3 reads CSAPRREGRDTQYF. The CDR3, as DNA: TGCAGTGCTCCCAGGAGGGAGGGACGAGATACGCAGTATTTT.

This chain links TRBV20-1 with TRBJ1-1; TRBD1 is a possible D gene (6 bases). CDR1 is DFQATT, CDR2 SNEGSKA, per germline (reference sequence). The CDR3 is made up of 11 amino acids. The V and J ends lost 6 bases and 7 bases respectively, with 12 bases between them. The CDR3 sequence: CSASGTHEAFF. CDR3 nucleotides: TGCAGTGCCTCCGGGACACATGAAGCTTTCTTT.